The following is a T cell receptor (beta chain) sequence with its context. Its antigen is as yet unknown. This record comes from a study of OX40 agonist ivuxolimab in advanced cancers. Produced via immunoSEQ multiplex PCR; TCRdb's table is partial and in-frame only. The sample yields under 100,000 clones, about 85% seen once. This CDR3 has 15 amino acids. V shed 4 bases, J shed 5 bases, and the junction held 11 bases outside the gene matches. CDR1 and CDR2 (germline): SGHRS, YFSETQ. Regarding the study as a whole: CD4+ and CD8+ T cells in blood underwent clonal expansion by week 6 at 0.1 to 3.0 mg/kg.

This sequence originates from an adult with an advanced solid tumor such as melanoma, head and neck, liver or kidney cancer. V is TRBV5-1 and J is TRBJ2-5; 7 bases fit TRBD1. The sequenced sample was CD4+ or CD8+ T cells sorted from blood, obtained in a trial of the OX40 agonist ivuxolimab. CDR3 sequence reads: CASSISGTEFETQYF. The CDR3 nucleotides are TGCGCCAGCAGCATATCCGGGACAGAGTTCGAGACCCAGTACTTC.